These T cell receptor beta chains were read from a single sample in a study of CD8 T cells in ankylosing spondylitis. Via MiXCR, TCRdb re-called the 5' RACE reads, giving one row per CDR3 protein. Among 220,000 or so distinct CDR3 sequences listed, approximately 10% were seen once. Sequencing was carried out using blood, either unsorted or a sorted T cell fraction (not recorded which). The receptors were sampled from a male donor with ankylosing spondylitis or in good health (not recorded which). Both conserved end residues are trimmed from each CDR3. Fields, in order: V gene, J gene, CDR3 protein.

>TRBV28|TRBJ2-5
ASSSFPGLAGETQY
>TRBV20-1|TRBJ1-2
SARPPGGYGYT
>TRBV18|TRBJ2-7
ASSPSGQVIYEQY
>TRBV5-1|TRBJ2-2
ASSAPGIGELF
>TRBV12-3/TRBV12-4|TRBJ2-7
ASNAGTGPYEQY
>TRBV9|TRBJ2-3
ASSSTSTGTQY
>TRBV3-1|TRBJ2-7
ASSPNRASSYEQY
>TRBV7-2|TRBJ2-3
ASSLSWRTDTQY
>TRBV7-2|TRBJ2-5
ASSFIGGSETQY
>TRBV5-6|TRBJ1-2
ASSETGGAKDGYT